This T cell receptor beta chain derives from a study of blood T cell repertoires in COVID-19. Study as a whole: The origin of the acute and convalescent COVID-19 samples was the United States, Italy and Spain. Sources were T cells, B-cell-depleted T cells, or PBMCs; the material itself was cDNA or gDNA.

The CDR3 covers 12 residues. V gave up 6 bases and J gave up 5 bases, with 14 bases separating them. The V gene's germline CDR1 is SQVTM and CDR2 ANQGSEA. In the original processing: The authors estimated nucleated cell counts from reference gene primer amplification. Assay used: immunoSEQ multiplex PCR; TCRdb lists only in-frame clones, some missing. V, J and clone size reflect that table, while D and trimming were determined from the DNA. The sample includes about 74,000 clones, roughly 84% of them seen just once. The chain couples TRBV29-1 to TRBJ2-7; D is possibly TRBD1 (7 bases). Sequencing was done on a sample of peripheral blood. The clonotype originates from a man over 45 with active COVID-19. This CDR3 is CSVNQGGNEQYF. The CDR3 DNA is TGCAGCGTAAACCAGGGGGGCAACGAGCAGTACTTC.